The rows below give T cell receptor beta chains drawn from one sample of a study of B cell selection in AIRE deficiency. Only in-frame clones appear in the TCRdb table, and some are missing; sequencing was by immunoSEQ multiplex PCR. The table lists some 25,000 clones, roughly 95% of them singletons. Sample: CD4+CD127+ conventional T cells sorted from PBMCs. These receptors were collected from a human donor in good health. The CDR3 runs from the conserved cysteine through the conserved F or W. Fields, in order: V gene, J gene, D gene, clone size, CDR3 DNA, CDR3 protein. D genes are given only for firm matches. Only some rows state a clone size, as once, few, many or a class for expanded clones.

V gene: TRBV2; J gene: TRBJ1-2; D gene: .; clone size: once; CDR3 DNA: TGTGCCAGCAGTGAGCTACAGTATGGCTACACCTTC; CDR3 protein: CASSELQYGYTF
V gene: TRBV5-1; J gene: TRBJ2-7; D gene: .; clone size: .; CDR3 DNA: TGCGCCAGCGGGGGAAAGGAGGGAGGAACTCTCTACGAGCAGTACTTC; CDR3 protein: CASGGKEGGTLYEQYF
V gene: TRBV6-1; J gene: TRBJ1-5; D gene: .; clone size: once; CDR3 DNA: TGTGCCAGCGGTTGGACCGTGGGGCCCCAGCATTTT; CDR3 protein: CASGWTVGPQHF
V gene: TRBV6-5; J gene: TRBJ1-6; D gene: .; clone size: .; CDR3 DNA: TGTGCCAGCAGTAGCCGTCGGGTTTATAATTCACCCCTCCACTTT; CDR3 protein: CASSSRRVYNSPLHF
V gene: TRBV5-5; J gene: TRBJ2-1; D gene: .; clone size: .; CDR3 DNA: TGTGCCAGCAGCTTGTTGTCCCGCGCTACGCCGTTCTTC; CDR3 protein: CASSLLSRATPFF
V gene: TRBV21-1; J gene: TRBJ2-5; D gene: .; clone size: .; CDR3 DNA: TGTGCCAGCAGCAAAGATGGGACAGGGGGTTTGGAGACCCAGTACTTC; CDR3 protein: CASSKDGTGGLETQYF
V gene: TRBV5-6; J gene: TRBJ2-1; D gene: .; clone size: .; CDR3 DNA: TGTGCCAGCAGCACTTACAATGAGCAGTTCTTC; CDR3 protein: CASSTYNEQFF
V gene: TRBV16; J gene: TRBJ1-6; D gene: .; clone size: .; CDR3 DNA: TGTGCCAGCAGCTCTTTGGAGGACACCCCTCCGAGAGGACTCCACTTT; CDR3 protein: CASSSLEDTPPRGLHF
V gene: TRBV28; J gene: TRBJ2-3; D gene: TRBD2; clone size: once; CDR3 DNA: TGTGCCAGCAGCCTTAGCGGGGTGGTTAGCACAGATACGCAGTATTTT; CDR3 protein: CASSLSGVVSTDTQYF
V gene: TRBV6-5; J gene: TRBJ1-4; D gene: TRBD1; clone size: .; CDR3 DNA: TGTGCCAGCAGTATACCGGGACAGGGAGGCGAAAAACTGTTTTTT; CDR3 protein: CASSIPGQGGEKLFF